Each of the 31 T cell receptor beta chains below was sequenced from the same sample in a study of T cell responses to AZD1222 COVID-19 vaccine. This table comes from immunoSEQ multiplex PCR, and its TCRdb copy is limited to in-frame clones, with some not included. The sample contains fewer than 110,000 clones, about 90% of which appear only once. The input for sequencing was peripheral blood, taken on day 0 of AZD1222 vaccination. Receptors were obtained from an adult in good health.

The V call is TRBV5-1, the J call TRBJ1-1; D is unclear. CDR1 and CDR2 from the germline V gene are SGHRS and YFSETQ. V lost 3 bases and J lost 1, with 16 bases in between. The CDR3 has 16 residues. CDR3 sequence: CASSSNLGRRNTEAFF. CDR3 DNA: TGCGCCAGCAGCTCTAACCTAGGACGGCGGAACACTGAAGCTTTCTTT.

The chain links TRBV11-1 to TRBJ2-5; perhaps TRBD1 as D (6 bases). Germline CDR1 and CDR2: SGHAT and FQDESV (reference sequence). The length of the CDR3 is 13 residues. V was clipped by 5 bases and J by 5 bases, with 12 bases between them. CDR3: CASSPPRGETQYF. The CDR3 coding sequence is TGTGCCAGCAGCCCCCCTAGGGGGGAGACCCAGTACTTC.

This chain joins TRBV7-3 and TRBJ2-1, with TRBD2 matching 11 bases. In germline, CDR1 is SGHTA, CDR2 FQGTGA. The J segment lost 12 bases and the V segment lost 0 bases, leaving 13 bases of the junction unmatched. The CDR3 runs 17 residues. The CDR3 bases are TGTGCCAGCAGCTTAACTGGGGTCGGAGTAGCGGGAGGGTCGCAGTTCTTC. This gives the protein CASSLTGVGVAGGSQFF.

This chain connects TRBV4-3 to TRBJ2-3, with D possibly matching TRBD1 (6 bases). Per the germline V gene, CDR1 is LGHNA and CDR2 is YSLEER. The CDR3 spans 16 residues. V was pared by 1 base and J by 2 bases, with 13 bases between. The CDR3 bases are TGCGCCAGCAGCCAAGGGGTCAGGGGAGTCACAGATACGCAGTATTTT. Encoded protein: CASSQGVRGVTDTQYF.

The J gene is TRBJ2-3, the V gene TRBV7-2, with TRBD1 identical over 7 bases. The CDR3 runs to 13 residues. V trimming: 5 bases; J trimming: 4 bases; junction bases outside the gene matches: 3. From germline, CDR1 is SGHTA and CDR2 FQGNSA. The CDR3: CASSIQGADTQYF. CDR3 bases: TGTGCCAGCAGCATCCAGGGGGCAGATACGCAGTATTTT.

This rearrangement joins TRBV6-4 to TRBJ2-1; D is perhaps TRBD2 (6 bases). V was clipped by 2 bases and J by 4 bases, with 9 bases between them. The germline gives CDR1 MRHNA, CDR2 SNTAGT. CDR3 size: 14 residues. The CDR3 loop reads CASSDRAGYNEQFF. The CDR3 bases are TGTGCCAGCAGTGACAGGGCGGGATACAATGAGCAGTTCTTC.

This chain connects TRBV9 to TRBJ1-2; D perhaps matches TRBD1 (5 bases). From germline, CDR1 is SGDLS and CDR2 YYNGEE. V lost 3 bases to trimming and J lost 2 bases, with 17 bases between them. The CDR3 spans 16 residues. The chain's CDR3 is CASSAFGQGTNYGYTF. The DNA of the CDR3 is TGTGCCAGCAGCGCCTTCGGACAAGGGACGAACTATGGCTACACCTTC. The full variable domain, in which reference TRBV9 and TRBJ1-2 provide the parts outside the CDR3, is DSGVTQTPKHLITATGQRVTLRCSPRSGDLSVYWYQQSLDQGLQFLIQYYNGEERAKGNILERFSAQQFPDLHSELNLSSLELGDSALYFCASSAFGQGTNYGYTFGSGTRLTVV.

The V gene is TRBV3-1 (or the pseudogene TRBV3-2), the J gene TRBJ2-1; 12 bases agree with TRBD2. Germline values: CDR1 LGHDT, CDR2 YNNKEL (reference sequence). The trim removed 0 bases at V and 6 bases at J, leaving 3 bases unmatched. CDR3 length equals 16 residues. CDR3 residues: CASSQETSGRSNEQFF. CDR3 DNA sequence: TGTGCCAGCAGCCAAGAAACTAGCGGGAGGAGCAATGAGCAGTTCTTC.

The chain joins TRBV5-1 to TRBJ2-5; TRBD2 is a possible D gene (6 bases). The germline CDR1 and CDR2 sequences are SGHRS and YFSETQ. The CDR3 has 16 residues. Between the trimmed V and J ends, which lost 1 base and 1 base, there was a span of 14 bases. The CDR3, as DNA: TGCGCCAGCAGCTTGCTACTATCGGGAGCCCAAGAGACCCAGTACTTC. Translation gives CASSLLLSGAQETQYF. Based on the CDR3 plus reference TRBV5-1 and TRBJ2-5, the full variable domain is KAGVTQTPRYLIKTRGQQVTLSCSPISGHRSVSWYQQTPGQGLQFLFEYFSETQRNKGNFPGRFSGRQFSNSRSEMNVSTLELGDSALYLCASSLLLSGAQETQYFGPGTRLLVL.

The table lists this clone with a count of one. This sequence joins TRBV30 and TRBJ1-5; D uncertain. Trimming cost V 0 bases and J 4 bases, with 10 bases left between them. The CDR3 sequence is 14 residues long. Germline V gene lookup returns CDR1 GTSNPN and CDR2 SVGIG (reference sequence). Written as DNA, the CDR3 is TGTGCCTGGAGTGTATCGTGGTTGAATCAGCCCCAGCATTTT. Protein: CAWSVSWLNQPQHF. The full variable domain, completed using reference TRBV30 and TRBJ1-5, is SQTIHQWPATLVQPVGSPLSLECTVEGTSNPNLYWYRQAAGRGLQLLFYSVGIGQISSEVPQNLSASRPQDRQFILSSKKLLLSDSGFYLCAWSVSWLNQPQHFGDGTRLSIL.

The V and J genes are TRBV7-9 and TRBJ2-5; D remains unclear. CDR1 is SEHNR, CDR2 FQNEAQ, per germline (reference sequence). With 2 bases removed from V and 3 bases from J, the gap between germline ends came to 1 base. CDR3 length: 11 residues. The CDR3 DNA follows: TGTGCCAGCAGCTTAAAAGAGACCCAGTACTTC. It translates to CASSLKETQYF.

CDR3 bases: TGTGCCAGCAGTTACTCGTGGACTACCGGGGAGCTGTTTTTT. The encoded protein is CASSYSWTTGELFF. The chain recombines TRBV6-2 or TRBV6-3 with TRBJ2-2; tentatively, D is TRBD2 (5 bases). The germline V gene has CDR1 MNHEY and CDR2 SVGEGT. The CDR3 is 14 amino acids. V was trimmed by 0 bases and J by 5 bases, leaving 7 bases between them.

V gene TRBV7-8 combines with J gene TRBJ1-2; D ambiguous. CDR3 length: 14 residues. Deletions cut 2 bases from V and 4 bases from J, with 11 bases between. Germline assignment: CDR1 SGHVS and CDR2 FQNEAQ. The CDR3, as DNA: TGTGCCAGCAGCTTAAGCGGGGATGGCTATGGCTACACCTTC. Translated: CASSLSGDGYGYTF.

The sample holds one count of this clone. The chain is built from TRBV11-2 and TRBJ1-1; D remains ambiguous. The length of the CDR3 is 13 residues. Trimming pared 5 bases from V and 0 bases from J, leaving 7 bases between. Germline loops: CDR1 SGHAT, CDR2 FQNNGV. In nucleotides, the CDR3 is TGTGCCAGCAGCCCGACGGTGAACACTGAAGCTTTCTTT. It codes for CASSPTVNTEAFF.

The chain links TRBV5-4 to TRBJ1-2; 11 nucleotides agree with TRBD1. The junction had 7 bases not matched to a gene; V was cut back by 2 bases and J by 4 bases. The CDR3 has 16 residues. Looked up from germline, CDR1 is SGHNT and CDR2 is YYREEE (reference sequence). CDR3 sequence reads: CASSFLGTGGVYGYTF. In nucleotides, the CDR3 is TGTGCCAGCAGCTTTCTCGGGACAGGGGGAGTCTATGGCTACACCTTC.

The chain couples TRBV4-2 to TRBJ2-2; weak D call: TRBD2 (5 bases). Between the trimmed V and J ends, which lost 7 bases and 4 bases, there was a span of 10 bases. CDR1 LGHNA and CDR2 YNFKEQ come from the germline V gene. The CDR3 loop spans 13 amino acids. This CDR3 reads CASTGLITGELFF. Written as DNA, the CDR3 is TGTGCCAGCACAGGACTTATCACCGGGGAGCTGTTTTTT.

The CDR3 bases are TGTGCCAGCAGCTTAGCGGGGGTTATCGGTTCACCCCTCCACTTT. It specifies CASSLAGVIGSPLHF. The chain employs TRBV7-9 and TRBJ1-6, with TRBD1 as a possible D gene (5 bases). The CDR3 runs 15 residues. The germline V gene has CDR1 SEHNR and CDR2 FQNEAQ (reference sequence). Trimming removed 0 bases at V and 9 bases at J, with 12 bases between. The variable domain in full, completed from reference TRBV7-9 and TRBJ1-6, reads DTGVSQNPRHKITKRGQNVTFRCDPISEHNRLYWYRQTLGQGPEFLTYFQNEAQLEKSRLLSDRFSAERPKGSFSTLEIQRTEQGDSAMYLCASSLAGVIGSPLHFGNGTRLTVT.

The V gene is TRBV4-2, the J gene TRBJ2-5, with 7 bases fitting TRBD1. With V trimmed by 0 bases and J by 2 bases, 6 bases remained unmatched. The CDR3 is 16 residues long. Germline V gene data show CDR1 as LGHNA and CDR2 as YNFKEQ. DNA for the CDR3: TGTGCCAGCAGCCAAGAGGGACAGTCCCTACAAGAGACCCAGTACTTC. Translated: CASSQEGQSLQETQYF.

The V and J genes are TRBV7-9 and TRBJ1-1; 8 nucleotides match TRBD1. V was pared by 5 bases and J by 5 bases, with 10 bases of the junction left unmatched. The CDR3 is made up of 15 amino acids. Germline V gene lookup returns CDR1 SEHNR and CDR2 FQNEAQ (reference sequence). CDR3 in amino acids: CASSRTGTKGTEAFF. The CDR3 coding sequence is TGTGCCAGCAGCCGGACAGGGACAAAGGGGACTGAAGCTTTCTTT.

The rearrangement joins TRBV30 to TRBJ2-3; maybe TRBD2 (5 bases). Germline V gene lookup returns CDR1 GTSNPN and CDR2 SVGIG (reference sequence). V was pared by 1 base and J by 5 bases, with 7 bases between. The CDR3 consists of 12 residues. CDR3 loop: CAWSGGRDTQYF. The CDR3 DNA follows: TGTGCCTGGAGTGGAGGGCGAGATACGCAGTATTTT.

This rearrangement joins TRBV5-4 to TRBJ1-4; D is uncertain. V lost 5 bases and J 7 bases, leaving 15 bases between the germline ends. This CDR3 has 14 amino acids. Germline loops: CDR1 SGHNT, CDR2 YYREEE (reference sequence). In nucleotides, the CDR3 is TGTGCCAGCAGTTCGGCCCAGTCCCGTGAAAAACTGTTTTTT. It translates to CASSSAQSREKLFF.

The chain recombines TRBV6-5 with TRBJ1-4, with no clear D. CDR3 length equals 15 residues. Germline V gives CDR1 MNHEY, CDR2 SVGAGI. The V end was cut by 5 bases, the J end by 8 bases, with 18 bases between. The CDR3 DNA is TGTGCCAGCAGTACTCGACCGAATGGTGGGGAAAAACTGTTTTTT. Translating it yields CASSTRPNGGEKLFF.

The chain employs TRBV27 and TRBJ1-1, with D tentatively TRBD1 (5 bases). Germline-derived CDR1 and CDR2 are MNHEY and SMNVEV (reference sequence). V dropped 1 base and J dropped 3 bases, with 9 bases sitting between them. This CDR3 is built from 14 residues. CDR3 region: CASSLLRGDTEAFF. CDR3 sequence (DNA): TGTGCCAGCAGTTTATTACGGGGGGACACTGAAGCTTTCTTT.

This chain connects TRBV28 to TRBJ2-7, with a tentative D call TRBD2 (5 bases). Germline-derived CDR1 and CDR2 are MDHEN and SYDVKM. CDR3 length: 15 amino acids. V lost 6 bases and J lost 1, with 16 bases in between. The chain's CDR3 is CASRLSQRVSYEQYF. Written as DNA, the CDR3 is TGTGCCAGCAGACTCTCGCAGAGGGTTTCCTACGAGCAGTACTTC.

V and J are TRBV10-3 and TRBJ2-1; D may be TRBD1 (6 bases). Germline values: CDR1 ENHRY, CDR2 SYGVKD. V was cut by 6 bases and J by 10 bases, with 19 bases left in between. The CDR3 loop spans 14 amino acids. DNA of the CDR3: TGTGCCATCAGCCGGGACACCCGTGGACGGGAGCAGTTCTTC. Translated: CAISRDTRGREQFF.

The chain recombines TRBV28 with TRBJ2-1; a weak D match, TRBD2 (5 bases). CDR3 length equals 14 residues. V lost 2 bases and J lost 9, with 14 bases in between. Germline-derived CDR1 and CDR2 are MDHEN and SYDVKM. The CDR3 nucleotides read TGTGCCAGCAGTTTAGGACGAAGCGGAACTGAGCAGTTCTTC. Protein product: CASSLGRSGTEQFF.

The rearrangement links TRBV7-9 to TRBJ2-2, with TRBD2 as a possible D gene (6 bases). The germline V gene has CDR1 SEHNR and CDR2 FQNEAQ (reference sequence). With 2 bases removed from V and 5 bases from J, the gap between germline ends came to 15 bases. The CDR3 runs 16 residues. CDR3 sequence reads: CASSLTPGEQTGELFF. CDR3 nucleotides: TGTGCCAGCAGCTTAACACCGGGGGAGCAAACCGGGGAGCTGTTTTTT.

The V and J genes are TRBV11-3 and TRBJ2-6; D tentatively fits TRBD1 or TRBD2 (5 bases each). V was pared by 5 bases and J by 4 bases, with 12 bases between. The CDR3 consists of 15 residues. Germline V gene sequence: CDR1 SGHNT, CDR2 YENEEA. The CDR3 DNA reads TGTGCCAGCAGCAAAGACGGGGCCGGGGCCAACGTCCTGACTTTC. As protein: CASSKDGAGANVLTF.

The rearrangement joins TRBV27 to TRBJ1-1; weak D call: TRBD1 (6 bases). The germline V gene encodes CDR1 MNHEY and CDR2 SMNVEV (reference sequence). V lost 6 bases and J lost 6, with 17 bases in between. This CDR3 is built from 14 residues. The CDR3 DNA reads TGTGCCAGCAGCACAGGGTTGAGGGAAGCTGAAGCTTTCTTT. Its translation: CASSTGLREAEAFF.

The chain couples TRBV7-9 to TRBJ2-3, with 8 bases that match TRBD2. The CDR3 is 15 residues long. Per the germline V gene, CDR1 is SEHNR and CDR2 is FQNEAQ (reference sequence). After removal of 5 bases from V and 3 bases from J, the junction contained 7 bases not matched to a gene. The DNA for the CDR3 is TGTGCCAGCAGCGATGGACTAGCTGAAACAGATACGCAGTATTTT. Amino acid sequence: CASSDGLAETDTQYF.

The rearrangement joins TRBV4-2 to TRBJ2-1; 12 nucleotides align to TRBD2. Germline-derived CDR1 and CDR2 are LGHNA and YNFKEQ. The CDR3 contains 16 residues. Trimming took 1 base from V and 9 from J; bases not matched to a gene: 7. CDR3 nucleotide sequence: TGTGCCAGCAGCCAAGGGGGAACTAGCGGGAGGACTGAGCAGTTCTTC. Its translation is CASSQGGTSGRTEQFF.